This entry is about one TCR beta chain. TCRdb keeps only in-frame clones here, not all; method: immunoSEQ multiplex PCR. This table has nearly 350,000 clones, around 91% appearing once. This record comes from a study of blood T cell repertoires in COVID-19. Germline V gene lookup returns CDR1 MNHEY and CDR2 SVGAGI. The CDR3 runs 16 residues. J was trimmed by 6 bases and V by 0 bases; bases with no gene match: 9. The sequenced sample consisted of peripheral blood. The chain combines TRBV6-5 with TRBJ2-3; 7 nucleotides align to TRBD2. The sequence was collected from a woman aged 18-29 years who had recovered from COVID-19. Written as DNA, the CDR3 is TGTGCCAGCAGTTACTCTCGCGGGAGAGCTTGGGATACGCAGTATTTT. Its translation is CASSYSRGRAWDTQYF.